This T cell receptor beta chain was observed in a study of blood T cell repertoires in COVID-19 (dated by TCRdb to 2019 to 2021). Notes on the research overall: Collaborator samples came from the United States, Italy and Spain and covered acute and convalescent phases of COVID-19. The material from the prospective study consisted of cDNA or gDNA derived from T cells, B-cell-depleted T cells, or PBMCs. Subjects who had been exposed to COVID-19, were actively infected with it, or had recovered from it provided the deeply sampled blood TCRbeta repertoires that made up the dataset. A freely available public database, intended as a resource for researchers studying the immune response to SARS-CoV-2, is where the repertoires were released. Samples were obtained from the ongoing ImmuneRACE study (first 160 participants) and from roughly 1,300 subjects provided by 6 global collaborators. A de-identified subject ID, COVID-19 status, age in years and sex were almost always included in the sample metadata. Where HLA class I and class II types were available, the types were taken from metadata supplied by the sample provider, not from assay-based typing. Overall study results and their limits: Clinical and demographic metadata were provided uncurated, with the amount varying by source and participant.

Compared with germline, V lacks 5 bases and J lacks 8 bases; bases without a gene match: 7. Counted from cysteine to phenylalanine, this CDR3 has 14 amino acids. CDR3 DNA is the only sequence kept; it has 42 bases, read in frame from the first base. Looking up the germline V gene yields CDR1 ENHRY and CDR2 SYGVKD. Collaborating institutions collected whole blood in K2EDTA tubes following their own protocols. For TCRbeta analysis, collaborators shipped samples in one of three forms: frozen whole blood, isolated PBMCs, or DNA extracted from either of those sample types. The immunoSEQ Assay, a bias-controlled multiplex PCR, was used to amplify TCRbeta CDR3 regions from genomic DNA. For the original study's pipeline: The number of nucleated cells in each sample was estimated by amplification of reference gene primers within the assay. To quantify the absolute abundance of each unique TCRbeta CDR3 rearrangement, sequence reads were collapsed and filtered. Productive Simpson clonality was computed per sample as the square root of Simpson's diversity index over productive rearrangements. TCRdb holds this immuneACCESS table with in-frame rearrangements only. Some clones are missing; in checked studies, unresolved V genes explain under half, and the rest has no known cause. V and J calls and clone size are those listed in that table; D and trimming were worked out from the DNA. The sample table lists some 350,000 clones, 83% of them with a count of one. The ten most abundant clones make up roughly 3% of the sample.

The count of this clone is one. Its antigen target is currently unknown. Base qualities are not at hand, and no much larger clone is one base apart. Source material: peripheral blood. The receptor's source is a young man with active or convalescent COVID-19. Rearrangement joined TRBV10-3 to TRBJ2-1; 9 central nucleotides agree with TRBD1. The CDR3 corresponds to CAISWDRESDEQFF. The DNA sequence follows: TGTGCCATCAGTTGGGACAGGGAAAGCGATGAGCAGTTCTTC.